The 4 T cell receptor beta chains given below trace back to one sample, sequenced in a study of human T cells and chemical hapten exposure. Using its own MiXCR run on the RACE reads, TCRdb lists one record per CDR3 protein. The repertoire consists of some 38,000 distinct CDR3 sequences, with around a tenth occurring once and the leading ten covering 26%. Time point specified: patch test 3, about 24 weeks after DPC sensitization. Treatment denoted: therapeutic diphenylcyclopropenone sensitization with weekly scalp DPC. Unfractionated whole blood was the source from which total RNA was extracted. Sequencing was performed on whole blood, taken in connection with sensitization to the hapten diphenylcyclopropenone (DPC). The origin of the receptors is a man aged 45-60 years with alopecia areata. Some clones in this sample may be carry-over from other donors' samples.

This clonotype was observed many times. V and J are TRBV6-1 and TRBJ1-2; D call uncertain. The germline CDR1 and CDR2 sequences are MNHNS and SASEGT. The CDR3 spans 13 residues. V was trimmed by 4 bases and J by 0 bases, leaving 6 bases between them. This chain's CDR3 is CASSADANYGYTF. CDR3 coding DNA: TGTGCCAGCAGTGCGGACGCTAACTATGGCTACACCTTC.

This clonotype came up many times. The rearrangement joins TRBV6-2 or TRBV6-3 to TRBJ2-7, with D unclear. Per the germline V gene, CDR1 is MNHEY and CDR2 is SVGEGT. V gave up 0 bases and J gave up 3 bases, with 6 bases separating them. This CDR3 spans 13 amino acids. The CDR3 bases are TGTGCCAGCAGTTACTCATGGGTCTACGAGCAGTACTTC. This sequence encodes CASSYSWVYEQYF.

This clonotype was observed at least ten times. V usage is TRBV7-9 and J usage is TRBJ2-2; 10 nucleotides line up with TRBD2. The CDR3 has 15 amino acids. Trimming at V came to 6 bases and at J to 3 bases, leaving 4 bases not matched to a gene. Germline V gives CDR1 SEHNR, CDR2 FQNEAQ (reference sequence). DNA for the CDR3: TGTGCCAGCAGGACTAGCGGGTCCTACACCGGGGAGCTGTTTTTT. It encodes CASRTSGSYTGELFF.

This chain links TRBV11-2 with TRBJ2-2, with D uncertain. Germline loops: CDR1 SGHAT, CDR2 FQNNGV. The V and J ends lost 5 bases and 8 bases respectively, with 6 bases between them. The CDR3 contains 11 residues. The CDR3 DNA sequence: TGTGCCAGCAGCCCGGAAGGGGAGCTGTTTTTT. It yields the protein CASSPEGELFF.